This is a list of T cell receptor beta chains from one sample in a study of TIL therapy for anti-PD-1-resistant metastatic lung cancer. Clones were sequenced by immunoSEQ multiplex PCR, and TCRdb holds only the in-frame ones, with some missing. The sample has more than 9,000 clones, about 61% seen once; the top ten hold about 7%. The material sequenced was tumor tissue, taken at baseline. The receptors were sampled from a person aged 25 to 85 with non-small cell lung cancer. CDR3s include the opening cysteine and the closing phenylalanine or tryptophan. D genes are given only for firm matches. Size is omitted from some rows. Given values are once, few, many or a class for expanded clones.

j_call clone_size v_call d_call cdr3_nt cdr3_aa
TRBJ1-6 . TRBV10-1 . TGCGCCAGCTCACAAACGCGGAATTCACCCCTCCACTTT CASSQTRNSPLHF
TRBJ1-2 once TRBV10-3 . TGTGCCATCAGTGAGTCTCCGGACTATGGCTACACCTTC CAISESPDYGYTF
TRBJ2-1 . TRBV30 TRBD2 TGTGCCGGAACCGGGACTAGCCCCAATGAGCAGTTCTTC CAGTGTSPNEQFF
TRBJ2-2 . TRBV28 TRBD2 TGTGCCAGCAGTTTGCGACTAGCGGTTACCGGGGAGCTGTTTTTT CASSLRLAVTGELFF
TRBJ1-5 . TRBV4-1 . TGCGCCAGCAGCCAAGATCGGGTTAGCAATCAGCCCCAGCATTTT CASSQDRVSNQPQHF
TRBJ1-2 few TRBV21-1 . TGTGCCAGCAGCAAAGGGGTACGGGGGGTCCTAAACTATGGCTACACCTTC CASSKGVRGVLNYGYTF
TRBJ1-2 . TRBV11-2 TRBD1 TGTGCCAGCAGCTTGACAGGGGGCGTCGATGGCTACACCTTC CASSLTGGVDGYTF
TRBJ2-7 . TRBV28 TRBD2 TGTGCCAGCAGTCCCGGGACTAGCCGGAGGCCCGAGCAGTACTTC CASSPGTSRRPEQYF
TRBJ2-3 . TRBV7-6 . TGTGCCAGCAGCCCCCTTGGAGATACGCAGTATTTT CASSPLGDTQYF
TRBJ2-7 . TRBV7-9 TRBD1 TGTGCCAGCAGCCCACGACAGGGGATTGGAGCCTACGAGCAGTACTTC CASSPRQGIGAYEQYF
TRBJ2-7 . TRBV13 TRBD1 TGTGCCAGCAGCTTCACCGGGACAGGGGGCCGGGACGAGCAGTACTTC CASSFTGTGGRDEQYF
TRBJ2-2 . TRBV5-6 TRBD1 TGTGCCAGCAGCTTGGGGACAGGCACCGGGGAGCTGTTTTTT CASSLGTGTGELFF
TRBJ1-2 . TRBV10-1 TRBD1 TGCGCCAGCAGTGGTGACAGGGGTAGTGGCTACACCTTC CASSGDRGSGYTF
TRBJ1-4 . TRBV19 . TGTGCCAGTAGTCGTTTGGAGGGTAGGGATGAAAAACTGTTTTTT CASSRLEGRDEKLFF
TRBJ2-7 few TRBV4-1 TRBD2 TGCGCCAGCAGCCAAGGGACTAGCGGGGTCGACGAGCAGTACTTC CASSQGTSGVDEQYF
TRBJ2-1 medium-sized TRBV7-9 . TGTGCCAGCAGCTTAGTTTCCGGTTACAATGAGCAGTTCTTC CASSLVSGYNEQFF
TRBJ1-1 . TRBV9 . TGTGCCAGCAGCGTAGAATGGGTAGGGGGTGAAGCTTTCTTT CASSVEWVGGEAFF
TRBJ1-2 . TRBV2 TRBD1 TGTGCCAGCAGTCTTAGCCCGGGACAGGACTATGGCTACACCTTC CASSLSPGQDYGYTF
TRBJ1-6 few TRBV5-1 . TGCGCCAGCAGCTTGGCTGGGGGAGATTCACCCCTCCACTTT CASSLAGGDSPLHF
TRBJ2-1 . TRBV19 . TGTGCCAGTAGTATTAGTCGACAAAGAGCGAATGAGCAGTTCTTC CASSISRQRANEQFF
TRBJ2-7 few TRBV28 . TGTGCCAGCAAGGGGCCGGAATCCTACGAGCAGTACTTC CASKGPESYEQYF
TRBJ2-7 . TRBV5-6 TRBD2 TGTGCCAGCAGCTTGTGGGGGATGGGTCTAGCGGGACCGATCTACGAGCAGTACTTC CASSLWGMGLAGPIYEQYF
TRBJ2-1 . TRBV11-2 TRBD2 TGTGCCAGCAGCTTAGGGGCGACTAGCGGGGGGGTCTGGTTCTTC CASSLGATSGGVWFF
TRBJ2-3 . TRBV5-1 TRBD1 TGCGCCAGCAGCTTGGTGGACAGGGTCGGAGATACGCAGTATTTT CASSLVDRVGDTQYF
TRBJ2-7 . TRBV4-1 TRBD1 TGCGCCAGCAGCCAAGGCCCAGGGGGCCCCTACGAGCAGTACTTC CASSQGPGGPYEQYF
TRBJ1-1 . TRBV6-4 . TGTGCCAGCAGTGAAGTGACAGGAGCTGAAGCTTTCTTT CASSEVTGAEAFF
TRBJ1-2 . TRBV10-3 . TGTGCCATCAGTGAGAGGGTAGGCTTGACCAACTATGGCTACACCTTC CAISERVGLTNYGYTF
TRBJ2-2 . TRBV2 TRBD1 TGTGCCAGCAGCCCTGACAGGGTGGGCACCGGGGAGCTGTTTTTT CASSPDRVGTGELFF
TRBJ2-3 . TRBV5-8 . TGTGCCAGCAGCTCTTGGACGGAGGTAGCAGGGGATACGCAGTATTTT CASSSWTEVAGDTQYF
TRBJ1-1 . TRBV3-1/TRBV3-2 . TGTGCCAGCAGCCACGAGGGAAGGGGCACTGAAGCTTTCTTT CASSHEGRGTEAFF
TRBJ1-4 . TRBV19 . TGTGCCAGTAGTGCCCTCTACCAGTCCACTAATGAAAAACTGTTTTTT CASSALYQSTNEKLFF
TRBJ2-2 . TRBV6-5 . TGTGCCAGCATAAGGGGGGGCGCCGGGGAGCTGTTTTTT CASIRGGAGELFF
TRBJ2-5 medium-sized TRBV4-1 TRBD1 TGCGCCAGCAGCCGAGAGCCAGGGGGTAATCCGGAGACCCAGTACTTC CASSREPGGNPETQYF
TRBJ1-1 . TRBV10-2 . TGCGCCGTTACGACGCAGATTGAAAAAGGGGTCACTGAAGCTTTCTTT CAVTTQIEKGVTEAFF
TRBJ1-3 medium-sized TRBV4-1 . TGCGCCAGCAGCGGGAGCCCTACGGGCTCTGGAAACACCATATATTTT CASSGSPTGSGNTIYF
TRBJ1-3 . TRBV6-4 . TGTGCCAGCAGTCATCGAGGACAGAGAATCAGGATGTTCTCTGGAAACACCATATATTTT CASSHRGQRIRMFSGNTIYF
TRBJ2-1 few TRBV27 TRBD1 TGTGCCAGCAGTTCCGGGACAGGCATCAATGAGCAGTTCTTC CASSSGTGINEQFF
TRBJ2-7 few TRBV6-4 . TGTGCCAGCAGTGCCCGACCTAAGCAGTACTTC CASSARPKQYF
TRBJ2-2 . TRBV7-6 . TGTGCCAGCAGCTTTGGAGGGGGAGGCGGGGAGCTGTTTTTT CASSFGGGGGELFF
TRBJ2-1 . TRBV4-2 TRBD1 TGTGCCGGCAGCCAAGCCCTTCTACAGGGGAATGAGCAGTTCTTC CAGSQALLQGNEQFF
TRBJ1-5 . TRBV5-6 . TGTGCCAGCAGCCGAGGAGGGTTTGGCAATCAGCCCCAGCATTTT CASSRGGFGNQPQHF
TRBJ1-1 . TRBV4-2 . TGTGCCAGCAGCCACCCCGGTCCTGAAGCTGAAGCTTTCTTT CASSHPGPEAEAFF
TRBJ2-7 . TRBV27 . TGTGCCAGCAGGTCCTCCTCCTACGAGCAGTACTTC CASRSSSYEQYF
TRBJ1-5 . TRBV5-1 . TGCGCCAGCAGCTTGGGAGGGGTCGTCAATCAGCCCCAGCATTTT CASSLGGVVNQPQHF
TRBJ2-3 few TRBV5-8 . TGTGCCAGCAGTTGGAACCCCGGACCGCAGTATTTT CASSWNPGPQYF
TRBJ1-1 . TRBV4-1 TRBD1 TGCGCCAGCAGCCAAAACAGGGGGCTGAATGAAGCTTTCTTT CASSQNRGLNEAFF
TRBJ2-1 few TRBV14 . TGTGCCAGCAGCCAAGGTCCAGGGTCTGCGAATGAGCAGTTCTTC CASSQGPGSANEQFF
TRBJ1-4 . TRBV19 . TGTGCCAGTGCCAAGGGCTCAACTAATGAAAAACTGTTTTTT CASAKGSTNEKLFF
TRBJ2-2 . TRBV5-6 . TGTGCCAGCAGCCCCTGGGAAGCTTCGAACACCGGGGAGCTGTTTTTT CASSPWEASNTGELFF
TRBJ1-6 medium-sized TRBV9 TRBD1 TGTGCCAGCAGCCGACAGGGGAATAATTCACCCCTCCACTTT CASSRQGNNSPLHF
TRBJ2-3 . TRBV30 . TGTGCCTGGAGTATAGGGACGCTAAACACGGATACGCAGTATTTT CAWSIGTLNTDTQYF
TRBJ2-3 . TRBV6-2/TRBV6-3 . TGTGCCAGCAGCCCTAGTCTGTTGGACTTCACTTATACGCAGTATTTT CASSPSLLDFTYTQYF
TRBJ2-1 . TRBV11-1 TRBD2 TGTGCCAGCAGCCCCGCGGGGGGATCCTACAATGAGCAGTTCTTC CASSPAGGSYNEQFF
TRBJ1-2 . TRBV6-5 . TGTGCCAGCAGCTCCACAGGGTTAGCTAACTATGGCTACACCTTC CASSSTGLANYGYTF